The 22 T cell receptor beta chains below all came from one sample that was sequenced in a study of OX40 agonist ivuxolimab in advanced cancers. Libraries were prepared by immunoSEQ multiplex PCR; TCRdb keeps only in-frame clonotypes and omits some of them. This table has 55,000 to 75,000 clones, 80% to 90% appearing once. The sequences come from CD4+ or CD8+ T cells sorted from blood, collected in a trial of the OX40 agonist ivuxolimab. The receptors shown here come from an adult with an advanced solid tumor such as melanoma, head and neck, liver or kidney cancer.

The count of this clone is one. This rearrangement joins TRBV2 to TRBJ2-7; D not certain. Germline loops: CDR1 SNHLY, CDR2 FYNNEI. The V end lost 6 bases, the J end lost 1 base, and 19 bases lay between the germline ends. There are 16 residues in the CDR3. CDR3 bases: TGTGCCAGCAGGACCTCCGGGTGGAACCTTTCCTACGAGCAGTACTTC. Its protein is CASRTSGWNLSYEQYF.

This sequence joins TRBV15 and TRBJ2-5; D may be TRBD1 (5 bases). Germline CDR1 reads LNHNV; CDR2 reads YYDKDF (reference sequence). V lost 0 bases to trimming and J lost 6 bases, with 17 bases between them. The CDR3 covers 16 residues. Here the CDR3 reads CATSRDPMTASKTQYF. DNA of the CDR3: TGTGCCACCAGCAGAGATCCCATGACAGCCAGCAAGACCCAGTACTTC. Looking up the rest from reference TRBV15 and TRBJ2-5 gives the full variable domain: DAMVIQNPRYQVTQFGKPVTLSCSQTLNHNVMYWYQQKSSQAPKLLFHYYDKDFNNEADTPDNFQSRRPNTSFCFLDIRSPGLGDTAMYLCATSRDPMTASKTQYFGPGTRLLVL.

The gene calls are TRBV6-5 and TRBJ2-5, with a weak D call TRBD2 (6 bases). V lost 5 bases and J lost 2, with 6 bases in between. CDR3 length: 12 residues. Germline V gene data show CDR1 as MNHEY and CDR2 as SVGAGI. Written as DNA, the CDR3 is TGTGCCAGCAGTAGCGGGCAAGAGACCCAGTACTTC. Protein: CASSSGQETQYF.

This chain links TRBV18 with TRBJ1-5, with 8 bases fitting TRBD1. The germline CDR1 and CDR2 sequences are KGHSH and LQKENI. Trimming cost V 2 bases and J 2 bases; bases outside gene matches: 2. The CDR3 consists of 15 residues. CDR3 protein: CASSPTGQGNQPQHF. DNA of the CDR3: TGTGCCAGCTCACCAACGGGACAGGGCAATCAGCCCCAGCATTTT.

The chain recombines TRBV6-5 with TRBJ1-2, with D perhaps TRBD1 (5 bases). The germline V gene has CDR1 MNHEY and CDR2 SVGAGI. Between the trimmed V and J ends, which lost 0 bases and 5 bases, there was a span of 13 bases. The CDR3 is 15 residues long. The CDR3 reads CASSYSIFEGYGYTF. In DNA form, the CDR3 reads TGTGCCAGCAGTTACTCGATTTTTGAGGGGTATGGCTACACCTTC.

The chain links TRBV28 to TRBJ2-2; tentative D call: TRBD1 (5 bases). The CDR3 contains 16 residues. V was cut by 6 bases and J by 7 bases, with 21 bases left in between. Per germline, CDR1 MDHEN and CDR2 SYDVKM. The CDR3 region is CASRLGWQGTNGELFF. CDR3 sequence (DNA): TGTGCCAGCAGACTGGGGTGGCAGGGAACGAACGGGGAGCTGTTTTTT.

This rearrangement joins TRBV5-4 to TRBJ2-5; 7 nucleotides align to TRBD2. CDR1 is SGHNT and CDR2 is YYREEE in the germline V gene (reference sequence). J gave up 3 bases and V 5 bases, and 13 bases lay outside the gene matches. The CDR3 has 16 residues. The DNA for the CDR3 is TGTGCCAGCAGTCCCGCACCAGCGGGGATGAAAGAGACCCAGTACTTC. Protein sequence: CASSPAPAGMKETQYF. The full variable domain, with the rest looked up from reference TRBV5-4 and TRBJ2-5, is ETGVTQSPTHLIKTRGQQVTLRCSSQSGHNTVSWYQQALGQGPQFIFQYYREEENGRGNFPPRFSGLQFPNYSSELNVNALELDDSALYLCASSPAPAGMKETQYFGPGTRLLVL.

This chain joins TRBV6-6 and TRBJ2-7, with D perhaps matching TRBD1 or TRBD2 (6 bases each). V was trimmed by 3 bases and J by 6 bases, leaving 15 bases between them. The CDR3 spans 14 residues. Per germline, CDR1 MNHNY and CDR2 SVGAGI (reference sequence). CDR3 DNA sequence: TGTGCCAGCAGTTATTCGGGGGCGCGGGCCGAGCAGTACTTC. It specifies CASSYSGARAEQYF.

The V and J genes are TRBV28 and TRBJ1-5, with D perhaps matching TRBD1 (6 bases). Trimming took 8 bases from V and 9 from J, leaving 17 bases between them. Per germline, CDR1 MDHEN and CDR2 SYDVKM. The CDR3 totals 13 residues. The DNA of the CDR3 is TGTGCCAGCTATCAGAGGCCGGGGGCGCCCCAGCATTTT. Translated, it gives CASYQRPGAPQHF.

The chain's CDR3 is CASNLRTGPYNEQFF. In DNA form, the CDR3 reads TGTGCCAGCAACTTGAGGACAGGACCCTACAATGAGCAGTTCTTC. The chain recombines TRBV6-1 with TRBJ2-1; 7 positions match TRBD1. CDR3 length equals 15 residues. The junction had 8 bases not matched to a gene; V was cut back by 7 bases and J by 2 bases. Germline V gives CDR1 MNHNS, CDR2 SASEGT.

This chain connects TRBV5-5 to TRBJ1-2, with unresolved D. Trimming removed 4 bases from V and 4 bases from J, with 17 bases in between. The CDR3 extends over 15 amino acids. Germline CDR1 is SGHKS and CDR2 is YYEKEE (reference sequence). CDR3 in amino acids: CASSIARTDGYGYTF. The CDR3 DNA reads TGTGCCAGCAGCATCGCTCGGACGGATGGCTATGGCTACACCTTC.

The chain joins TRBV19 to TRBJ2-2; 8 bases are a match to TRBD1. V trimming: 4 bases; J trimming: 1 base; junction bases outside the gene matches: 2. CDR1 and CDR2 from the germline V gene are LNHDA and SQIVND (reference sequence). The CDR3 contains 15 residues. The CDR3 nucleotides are TGTGCCAGTAGTAGGACAGGGCTGAACACCGGGGAGCTGTTTTTT. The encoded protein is CASSRTGLNTGELFF.

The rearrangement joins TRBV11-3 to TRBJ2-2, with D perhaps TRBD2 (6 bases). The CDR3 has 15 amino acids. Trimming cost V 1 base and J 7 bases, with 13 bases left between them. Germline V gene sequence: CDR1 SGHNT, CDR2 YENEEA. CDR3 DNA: TGTGCCAGCAGCTTAGTATCGGGGGAAATCGGGGAGCTGTTTTTT. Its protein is CASSLVSGEIGELFF.

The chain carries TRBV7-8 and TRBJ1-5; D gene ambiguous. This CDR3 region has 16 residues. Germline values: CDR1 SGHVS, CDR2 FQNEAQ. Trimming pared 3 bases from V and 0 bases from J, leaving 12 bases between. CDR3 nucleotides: TGTGCCAGCAGCTTGAGTCTGGGTTTTAGCAATCAGCCCCAGCATTTT. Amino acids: CASSLSLGFSNQPQHF. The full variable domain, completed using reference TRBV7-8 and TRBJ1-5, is GAGVSQSPRYKVAKRGQDVALRCDPISGHVSLFWYQQALGQGPEFLTYFQNEAQLDKSGLPSDRFFAERPEGSVSTLKIQRTQQEDSAVYLCASSLSLGFSNQPQHFGDGTRLSIL.

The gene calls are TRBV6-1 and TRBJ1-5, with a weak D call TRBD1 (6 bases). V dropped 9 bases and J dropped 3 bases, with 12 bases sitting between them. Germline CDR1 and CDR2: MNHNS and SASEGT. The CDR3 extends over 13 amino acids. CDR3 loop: CASLRDNNQPQHF. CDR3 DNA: TGTGCCAGTCTCCGGGACAACAATCAGCCCCAGCATTTT.

The DNA for the CDR3 is TGTGCCAGTAGTATCCAATCGGGAGATGGCAATGAGCAGTTCTTC. Encoded protein: CASSIQSGDGNEQFF. The rearrangement links TRBV19 to TRBJ2-1; perhaps TRBD2 as D (6 bases). Germline V gives CDR1 LNHDA, CDR2 SQIVND (reference sequence). This CDR3 region has 15 residues. V gave up 3 bases and J gave up 6 bases, with 15 bases separating them.

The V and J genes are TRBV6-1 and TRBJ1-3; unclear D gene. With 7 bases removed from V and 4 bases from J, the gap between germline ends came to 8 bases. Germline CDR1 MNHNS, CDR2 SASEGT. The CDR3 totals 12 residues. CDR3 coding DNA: TGTGCCAGCAAGAGTTCCGGAAACACCATATATTTT. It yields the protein CASKSSGNTIYF.

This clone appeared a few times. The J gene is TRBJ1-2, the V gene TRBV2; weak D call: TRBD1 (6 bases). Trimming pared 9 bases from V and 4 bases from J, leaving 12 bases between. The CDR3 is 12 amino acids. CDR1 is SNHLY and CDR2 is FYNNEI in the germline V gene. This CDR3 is CASTGQSYGYTF. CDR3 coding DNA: TGTGCCAGTACTGGACAGTCCTATGGCTACACCTTC.

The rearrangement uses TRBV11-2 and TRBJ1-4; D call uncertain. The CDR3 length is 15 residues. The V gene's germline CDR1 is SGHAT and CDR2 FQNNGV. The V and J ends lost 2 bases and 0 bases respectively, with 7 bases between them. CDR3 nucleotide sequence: TGTGCCAGCAGCTTATTCGGGGCAACTAATGAAAAACTGTTTTTT. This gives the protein CASSLFGATNEKLFF.

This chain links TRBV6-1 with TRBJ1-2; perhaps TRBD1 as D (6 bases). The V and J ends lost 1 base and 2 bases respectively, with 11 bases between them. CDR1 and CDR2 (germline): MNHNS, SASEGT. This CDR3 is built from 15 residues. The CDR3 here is CASSEGRGANYGYTF. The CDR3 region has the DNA TGTGCCAGCAGTGAAGGTCGGGGGGCGAACTATGGCTACACCTTC.

DNA for the CDR3: TGTGCCAGCTCCGGGACAGCCCAAGAGACCCAGTACTTC. Translating gives CASSGTAQETQYF. The rearrangement uses TRBV18 and TRBJ2-5, with 7 bases fitting TRBD1. The V gene's germline CDR1 is KGHSH and CDR2 LQKENI. After removal of 6 bases from V and 1 base from J, the junction contained 2 bases not matched to a gene. The CDR3 has 13 residues.

CDR3 amino acids: CASSPEGSGSFAYEQYF. The CDR3 nucleotides are TGTGCCAGCAGCCCCGAGGGGAGCGGGAGTTTCGCCTACGAGCAGTACTTC. The chain couples TRBV11-2 to TRBJ2-7; TRBD2 matches at 8 bases. Germline V CDR1 and CDR2: SGHAT, FQNNGV. CDR3 length: 17 residues. Germline trimming cut 5 bases from V and 2 bases from J; bases unmatched to any gene: 14.